This T cell receptor beta chain came from a study of response to subunit inactivated influenza vaccine. The CDR3 consists of 17 residues. J gave up 2 bases and V 10 bases, and 15 bases lay outside the gene matches. The germline gives CDR1 ENHRY, CDR2 SYGVKD. One entry per CDR3 protein, called by TCRdb with MiXCR from the RT-PCR reads. The data hold 250,000 to 350,000 distinct CDR3 sequences, with about 20% observed a single time. This clonotype was observed many times. Its target is unknown. Study-wide results and limits: Only a handful of new T cells, the authors suggested, are recruited with each seasonal influenza vaccination.

The specimen comprised PBMCs from blood, sampled about 20 months after vaccination. The chain combines TRBV10-3 with TRBJ1-4, with TRBD1 identical over 8 bases. The TCR was taken from a man aged 45 to 75 who received an inactivated influenza vaccine. This CDR3 is CATTSGQGAVTNEKLFF. The CDR3 nucleotides read TGTGCCACCACGTCTGGTCAGGGGGCGGTCACTAATGAAAAACTGTTTTTT.